Listed here are 11 T cell receptor beta chains from one sample, sequenced in a study of T cell repertoires in cytomegalovirus infection. TCRdb redid the calling of the reads with MiXCR, one entry per CDR3 protein. The sample lists nearly 550,000 distinct CDR3 sequences, 15% to 20% occurring once. Specimen: CD8+ T cells from PBMCs. These receptors originate from a human donor in good health (CMV status not recorded). Some clones in this sample may be carry-over from other donors' samples.

This clonotype was observed at least ten times. V is TRBV11-2 and J is TRBJ1-1, with 7 bases fitting TRBD1. Germline assignment: CDR1 SGHAT and CDR2 FQNNGV. The CDR3 totals 16 residues. V dropped 5 bases and J dropped 1; count of bases not matched to a gene: 10. The CDR3 region has the DNA TGTGCCAGCAGCGTCTGGAGGGGGCGGTCGAACACTGAAGCTTTCTTT. It codes for CASSVWRGRSNTEAFF.

The rearrangement joins TRBV12-3 or TRBV12-4 to TRBJ1-1; D is uncertain. The V end lost 1 base, the J end lost 5 bases, and 14 bases lay between the germline ends. The CDR3 extends over 15 amino acids. The CDR3 bases are TGTGCCAGCAGTTTAGGCGCGGGAGGCAAAACTGAAGCTTTCTTT. Protein product: CASSLGAGGKTEAFF.

The table lists this clonotype with many counts. The rearrangement links TRBV10-2 to TRBJ2-6; 9 bases are shared with TRBD2. The CDR3 length is 19 residues. J was trimmed by 0 bases and V by 3 bases; bases with no gene match: 9. Germline assignment: CDR1 WSHSY and CDR2 SAAADI. In DNA form, the CDR3 reads TGCGCCAGCAGTGACCCGGCGCGGGAGGGCGGCTCTGGGGCCAACGTCCTGACTTTC. Amino acid sequence: CASSDPAREGGSGANVLTF.

In its sample, this clonotype was seen a few times. The chain combines TRBV7-9 with TRBJ2-3; D is perhaps TRBD2 (6 bases). Trimming took off 4 bases at V and 4 bases at J, with 24 bases between the two ends. The germline CDR1 and CDR2 sequences are SEHNR and FQNEAQ (reference sequence). The CDR3 is made up of 18 amino acids. Here the CDR3 reads CASSSQRGPSDIADTQYF. CDR3 DNA: TGTGCCAGCAGCTCCCAGAGGGGCCCTAGCGATATAGCAGATACGCAGTATTTT.

At least ten counts were recorded for this clonotype. The chain combines TRBV6-6 with TRBJ1-1; tentatively, D is TRBD1 (6 bases). V gave up 0 bases and J gave up 8 bases, with 13 bases separating them. Germline assignment: CDR1 MNHNY and CDR2 SVGAGI (reference sequence). This CDR3 comprises 14 residues. For the CDR3, the DNA is TGTGCCAGCAGTTACTCAGAAGGAGGGGGGGAAGCTTTCTTT. This encodes CASSYSEGGGEAFF.

This clonotype was recorded a few times. The chain links TRBV10-3 to TRBJ1-2; 9 bases align to TRBD1. The CDR3 covers 13 residues. V was pared by 8 bases and J by 5 bases, with 6 bases of the junction left unmatched. Germline values: CDR1 ENHRY, CDR2 SYGVKD. In DNA form, the CDR3 reads TGTGCCATCCCCGGGACAGGGTTTTATGGCTACACCTTC. This codes for CAIPGTGFYGYTF.

The rearrangement joins TRBV12-3 or TRBV12-4 to TRBJ2-2; 11 nucleotides align to TRBD2. The V segment lost 1 base and the J segment 6 bases; nucleotides outside the gene matches: 4. The CDR3 length is 16 residues. CDR3 coding DNA: TGTGCCAGCAGTTTAGTAGCGGGGGGGCCAGCCGGGGAGCTGTTTTTT. Translation gives CASSLVAGGPAGELFF.

The chain combines TRBV3-1 with TRBJ2-7; 7 nucleotides match TRBD2. CDR1 LGHDT and CDR2 YNNKEL come from the germline V gene (reference sequence). The length of the CDR3 is 17 residues. The ends lost 1 base at V and 4 bases at J; junction bases unmatched: 13. DNA for the CDR3: TGTGCCAGCAGCCAAGTCGCGAGGCGGGAGACGAGATACGAGCAGTACTTC. It codes for CASSQVARRETRYEQYF.

The chain is built from TRBV6-2 or TRBV6-3 and TRBJ1-2, with a weak D call TRBD1 (5 bases). There are 17 residues in the CDR3. The germline V gene has CDR1 MNHEY and CDR2 SVGEGT. V was shortened by 6 bases and J by 5 bases, with 25 bases between the two germline ends. Here the CDR3 reads CASRSIGVRGLMYGYTF. The CDR3 DNA reads as TGTGCCAGCAGGTCTATAGGGGTGAGGGGACTGATGTATGGCTACACCTTC.

This clonotype was seen a few times. The chain recombines TRBV10-3 with TRBJ2-3, with TRBD1 as a possible D gene (6 bases). The V end was cut by 0 bases, the J end by 1 base, with 11 bases between. The CDR3 runs 16 residues. Per the germline V gene, CDR1 is ENHRY and CDR2 is SYGVKD. This chain's CDR3 is CAISESGAGGTDTQYF. The CDR3 coding sequence is TGTGCCATCAGTGAGTCGGGGGCAGGGGGCACAGATACGCAGTATTTT.

The sample holds a few counts of this clonotype. The chain recombines TRBV4-2 with TRBJ1-2; a weak D match, TRBD1 (5 bases). Trimming pared 5 bases from V and 3 bases from J, leaving 19 bases between. This CDR3 is built from 16 residues. Germline V gives CDR1 LGHNA, CDR2 YNFKEQ. The CDR3 nucleotides read TGTGCCAGCAGCGCAACCTCCGACAGCGCGTACTATGGCTACACCTTC. It translates to CASSATSDSAYYGYTF.